This paragraph reports one T cell receptor (beta chain). Its antigen remains unidentified. Relative to the germline gene, one junction end is altered; a read error may explain this. This entry comes from a study of cytomegalovirus exposure and HLA in healthy donors. Study-level information: Around 78 million unique TCRs, all from HLA-typed donors, were included in an early release of the data. Regarding the study as a whole: Specificity of a few CMV-associated chains for CMV antigens was verified in vitro. Later work showed greater clonal expansion in HLA-associated TCR beta chains than in equally common others.

The CDR3 covers 15 residues. Germline-derived CDR1 and CDR2 are SGHRS and YFSETQ. PCR was performed using 60 Vbeta and 13 Jbeta primers. Assay: immunoSEQ multiplex PCR; the TCRdb copy retains only in-frame clones and omits some. The sample yields about 160,000 clones, roughly 80% seen once. The chain couples TRBV5-1 to TRBJ1-1; 7 bases align to TRBD1. The specimen was PBMCs. The clonotype comes from a man between 50 and 59 years old in good health and CMV-seropositive. The chain's CDR3 is CASSASGQLNTKAFF. The CDR3 region has the DNA TGCGCCAGCAGCGCGTCGGGACAGCTGAACACTAAAGCTTTCTTT.